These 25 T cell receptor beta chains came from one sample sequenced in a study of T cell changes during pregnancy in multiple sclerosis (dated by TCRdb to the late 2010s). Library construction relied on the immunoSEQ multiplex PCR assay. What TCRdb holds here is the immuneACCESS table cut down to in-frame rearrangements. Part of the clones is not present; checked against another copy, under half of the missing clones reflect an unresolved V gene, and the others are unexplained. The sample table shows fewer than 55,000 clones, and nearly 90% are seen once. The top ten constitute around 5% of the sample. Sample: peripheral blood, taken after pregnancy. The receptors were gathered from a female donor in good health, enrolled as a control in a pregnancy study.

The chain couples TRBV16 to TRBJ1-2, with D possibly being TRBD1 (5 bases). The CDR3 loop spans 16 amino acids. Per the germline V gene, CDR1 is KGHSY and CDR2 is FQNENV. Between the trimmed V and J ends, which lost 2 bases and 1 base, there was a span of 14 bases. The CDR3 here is CASSQPQGTYNYGYTF. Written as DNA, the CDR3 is TGTGCCAGCAGCCAACCCCAGGGAACTTATAACTATGGCTACACCTTC.

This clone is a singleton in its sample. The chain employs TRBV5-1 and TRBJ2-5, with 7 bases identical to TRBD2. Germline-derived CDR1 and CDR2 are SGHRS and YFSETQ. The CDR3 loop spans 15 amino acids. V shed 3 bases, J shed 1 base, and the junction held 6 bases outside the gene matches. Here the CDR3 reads CASSSGRGFQETQYF. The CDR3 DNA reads TGCGCCAGCAGCTCTGGGCGGGGGTTCCAAGAGACCCAGTACTTC.

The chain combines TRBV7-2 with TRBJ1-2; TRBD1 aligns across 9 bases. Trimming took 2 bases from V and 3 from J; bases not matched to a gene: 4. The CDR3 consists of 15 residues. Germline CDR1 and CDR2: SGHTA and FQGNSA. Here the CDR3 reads CASSLSGTGHYGYTF. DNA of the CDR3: TGTGCCAGCAGCTTAAGCGGGACAGGGCACTATGGCTACACCTTC.

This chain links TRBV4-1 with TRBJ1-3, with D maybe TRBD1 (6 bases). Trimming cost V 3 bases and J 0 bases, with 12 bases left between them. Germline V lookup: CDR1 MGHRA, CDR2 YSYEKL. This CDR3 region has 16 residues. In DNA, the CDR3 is TGCGCCAGCAGCCAGCCCGGGACAAACTCTGGAAACACCATATATTTT. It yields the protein CASSQPGTNSGNTIYF.

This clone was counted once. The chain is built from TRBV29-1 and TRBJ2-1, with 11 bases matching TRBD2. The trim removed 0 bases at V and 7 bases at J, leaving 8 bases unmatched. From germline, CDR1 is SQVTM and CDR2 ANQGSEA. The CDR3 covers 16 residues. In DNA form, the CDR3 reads TGCAGCGTTGAAGATACACTAGCGGGAGCAGGAAATGAGCAGTTCTTC. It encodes CSVEDTLAGAGNEQFF.

In nucleotides, the CDR3 is TGTGCCAGCAGTTCGGCGGACAGGGCTAATGAAAAACTGTTTTTT. This translates into CASSSADRANEKLFF. The chain uses TRBV27 and TRBJ1-4; 8 bases match TRBD1. Germline loops: CDR1 MNHEY, CDR2 SMNVEV (reference sequence). This CDR3 is built from 15 residues. The J segment lost 3 bases and the V segment lost 4 bases, leaving 4 bases of the junction unmatched.

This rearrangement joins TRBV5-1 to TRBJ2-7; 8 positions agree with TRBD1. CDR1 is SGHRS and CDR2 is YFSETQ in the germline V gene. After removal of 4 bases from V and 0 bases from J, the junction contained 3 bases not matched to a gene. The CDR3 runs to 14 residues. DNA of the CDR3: TGCGCCAGCAGCGCAGGGGGCAGCTCCTACGAGCAGTACTTC. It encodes CASSAGGSSYEQYF.

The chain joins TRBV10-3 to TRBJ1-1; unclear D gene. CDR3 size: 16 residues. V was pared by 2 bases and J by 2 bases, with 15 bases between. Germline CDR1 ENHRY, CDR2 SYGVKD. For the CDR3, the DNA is TGTGCCATCAGTGAGACATACCGCACACCCAACACTGAAGCTTTCTTT. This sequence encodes CAISETYRTPNTEAFF.

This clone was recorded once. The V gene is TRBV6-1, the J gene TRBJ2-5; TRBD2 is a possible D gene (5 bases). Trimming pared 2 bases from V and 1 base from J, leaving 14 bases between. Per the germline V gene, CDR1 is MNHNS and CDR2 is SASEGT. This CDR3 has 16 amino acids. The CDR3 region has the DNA TGTGCCAGCAGTGAAAACACGGCAGGAGGCCAAGAGACCCAGTACTTC. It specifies CASSENTAGGQETQYF.

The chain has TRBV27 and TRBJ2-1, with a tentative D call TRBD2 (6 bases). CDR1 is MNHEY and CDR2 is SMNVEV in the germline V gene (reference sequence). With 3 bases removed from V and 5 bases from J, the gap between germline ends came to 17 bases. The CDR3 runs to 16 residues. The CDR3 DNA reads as TGTGCCAGCAGTTTTTTCCGTGGGGACTGGAACAATGAGCAGTTCTTC. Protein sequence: CASSFFRGDWNNEQFF.

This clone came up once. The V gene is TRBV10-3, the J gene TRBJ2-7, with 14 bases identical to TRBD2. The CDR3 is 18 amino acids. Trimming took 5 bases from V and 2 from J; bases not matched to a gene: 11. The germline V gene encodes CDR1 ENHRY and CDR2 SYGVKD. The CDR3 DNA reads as TGTGCCATCAGTAGAATGACTAGCGGGAGGGGGGTAACCTACGAGCAGTACTTC. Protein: CAISRMTSGRGVTYEQYF.

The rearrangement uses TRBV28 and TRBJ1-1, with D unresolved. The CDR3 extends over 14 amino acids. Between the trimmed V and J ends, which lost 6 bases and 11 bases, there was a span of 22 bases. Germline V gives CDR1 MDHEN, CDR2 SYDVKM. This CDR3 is CASRPPERVRMAFF. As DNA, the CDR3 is TGTGCCAGCAGGCCCCCGGAGCGGGTTAGGATGGCTTTCTTT.

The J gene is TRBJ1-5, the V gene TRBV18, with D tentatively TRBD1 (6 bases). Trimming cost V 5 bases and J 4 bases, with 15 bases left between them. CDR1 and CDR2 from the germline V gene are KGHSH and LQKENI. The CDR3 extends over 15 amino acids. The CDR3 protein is CASSAGGQYNQPQHF. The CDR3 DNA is TGTGCCAGCTCAGCCGGAGGACAGTATAATCAGCCCCAGCATTTT.

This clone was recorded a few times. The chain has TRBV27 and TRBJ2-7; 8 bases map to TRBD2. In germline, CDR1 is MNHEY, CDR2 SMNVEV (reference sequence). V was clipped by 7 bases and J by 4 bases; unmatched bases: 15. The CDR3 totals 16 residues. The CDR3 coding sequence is TGTGCCAGCAAGAGTCTGCGGGGGGATAGAGAATACGAGCAGTACTTC. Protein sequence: CASKSLRGDREYEQYF.

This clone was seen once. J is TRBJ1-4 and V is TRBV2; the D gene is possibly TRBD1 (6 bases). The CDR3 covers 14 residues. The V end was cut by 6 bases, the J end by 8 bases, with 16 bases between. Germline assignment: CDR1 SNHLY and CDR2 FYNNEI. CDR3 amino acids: CASSIPGQLEKLFF. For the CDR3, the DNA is TGTGCCAGCAGCATTCCAGGACAGCTCGAAAAACTGTTTTTT.

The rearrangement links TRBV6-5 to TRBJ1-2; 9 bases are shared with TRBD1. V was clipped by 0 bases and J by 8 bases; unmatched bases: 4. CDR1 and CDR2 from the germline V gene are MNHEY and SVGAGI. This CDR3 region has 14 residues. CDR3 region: CASSYSGQGKGYTF. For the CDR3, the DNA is TGTGCCAGCAGTTACTCGGGACAGGGTAAAGGCTACACCTTC.

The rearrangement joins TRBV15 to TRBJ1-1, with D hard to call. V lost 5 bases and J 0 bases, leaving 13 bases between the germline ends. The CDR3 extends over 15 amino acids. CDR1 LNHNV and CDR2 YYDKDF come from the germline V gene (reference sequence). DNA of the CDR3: TGTGCCACCAGCCGGGAACACAACCTGAACACTGAAGCTTTCTTT. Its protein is CATSREHNLNTEAFF.

The CDR3 sequence is CASSASSYEQYF. DNA of the CDR3: TGTGCCAGCAGCGCGAGCTCCTACGAGCAGTACTTC. V is TRBV5-5 and J is TRBJ2-7; D is unresolved. The ends were cut back, 4 bases at V and 0 bases at J, with 5 bases in the middle. CDR3 length: 12 amino acids. The V gene's germline CDR1 is SGHKS and CDR2 YYEKEE (reference sequence).

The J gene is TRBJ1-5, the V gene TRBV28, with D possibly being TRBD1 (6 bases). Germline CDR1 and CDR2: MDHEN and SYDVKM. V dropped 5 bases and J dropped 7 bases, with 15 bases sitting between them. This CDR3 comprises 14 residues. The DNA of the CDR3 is TGTGCCAGCAGTGCCTCCGGGACATTCCAGCCCCAGCATTTT. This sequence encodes CASSASGTFQPQHF.

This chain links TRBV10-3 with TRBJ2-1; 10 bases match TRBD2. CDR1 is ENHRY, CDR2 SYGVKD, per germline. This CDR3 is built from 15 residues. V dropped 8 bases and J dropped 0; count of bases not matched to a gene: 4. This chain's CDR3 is CAIGSSGGSYNEQFF. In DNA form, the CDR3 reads TGTGCCATCGGTTCTAGCGGGGGCTCCTACAATGAGCAGTTCTTC.

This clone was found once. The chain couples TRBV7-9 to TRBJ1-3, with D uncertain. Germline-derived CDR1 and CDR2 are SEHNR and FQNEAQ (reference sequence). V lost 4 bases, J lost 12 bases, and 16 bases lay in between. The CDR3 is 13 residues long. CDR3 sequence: CASSSPDTRNIYF. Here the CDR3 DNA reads TGTGCCAGCAGCTCCCCCGACACCAGGAACATATATTTT.

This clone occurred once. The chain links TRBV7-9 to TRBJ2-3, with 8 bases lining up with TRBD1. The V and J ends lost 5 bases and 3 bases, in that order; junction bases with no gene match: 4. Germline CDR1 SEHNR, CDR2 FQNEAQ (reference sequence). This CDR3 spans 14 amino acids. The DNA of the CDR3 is TGTGCCAGCAGCAGGACAGGGCTTACAGATACGCAGTATTTT. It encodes CASSRTGLTDTQYF.

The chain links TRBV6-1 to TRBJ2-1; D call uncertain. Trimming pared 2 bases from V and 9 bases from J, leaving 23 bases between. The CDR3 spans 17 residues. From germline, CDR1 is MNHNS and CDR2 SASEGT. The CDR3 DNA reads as TGTGCCAGCAGTGAACCCAACCAGGCGCGACCCCTGCGTGAGCAGTTCTTC. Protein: CASSEPNQARPLREQFF.

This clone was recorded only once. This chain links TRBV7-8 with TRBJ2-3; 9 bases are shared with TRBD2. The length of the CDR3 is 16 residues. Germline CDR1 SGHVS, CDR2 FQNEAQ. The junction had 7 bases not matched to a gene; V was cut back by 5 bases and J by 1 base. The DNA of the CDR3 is TGTGCCAGCAGCCCACGTAGCGGGGGTGGCACAGATACGCAGTATTTT. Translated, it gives CASSPRSGGGTDTQYF.

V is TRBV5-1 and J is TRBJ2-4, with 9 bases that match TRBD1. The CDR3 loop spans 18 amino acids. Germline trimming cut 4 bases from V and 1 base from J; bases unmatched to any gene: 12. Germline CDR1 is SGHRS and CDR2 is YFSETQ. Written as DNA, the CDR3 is TGCGCCAGCAGCAAGGAACAGGGGGCGGACATGGCCAAAAACATTCAGTACTTC. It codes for CASSKEQGADMAKNIQYF.